Detailed here is one T cell receptor beta chain. The data belong to a study of T cell changes during pregnancy in multiple sclerosis. From germline, CDR1 is MGHRA and CDR2 YSYEKL. The ends lost 2 bases at V and 7 bases at J; junction bases unmatched: 4. The CDR3 is made up of 13 amino acids. Sequencing was performed with immunoSEQ multiplex PCR; in TCRdb, only in-frame clones are kept and a portion is missing. The table records about 50,000 clones, 80% to 95% of them present only once. Sequenced material: CD8+ T cells from peripheral blood mononuclear cells, taken after pregnancy. This sequence joins TRBV4-1 and TRBJ1-2, with 7 bases fitting TRBD1. This receptor was obtained from a female donor with multiple sclerosis, enrolled in a pregnancy study. This chain's CDR3 is CASSQLTGAGYTF. For the CDR3, the DNA is TGCGCCAGCAGCCAACTCACAGGGGCTGGCTACACCTTC.